The 6 T cell receptor beta chains below come from one sample, sequenced in a study of CD8+CD57+ T cells in acquired aplastic anemia. The template used for profiling TCR beta VDJ and CDR3 was genomic DNA. TCRdb re-derived calls from the reads in MiXCR, one entry per CDR3 protein. Among 200,000 to 250,000 distinct CDR3 sequences listed, over 60% were seen once. The sample consisted of sorted CD4+, CD8+, or CD8+CD57+ T cells (not recorded which) from PBMCs. The receptors derive from a human donor in good health.

The V and J genes are TRBV9 and TRBJ2-3; tentatively, D is TRBD1 (6 bases). V lost 2 bases and J 4 bases, leaving 17 bases between the germline ends. The germline V gene has CDR1 SGDLS and CDR2 YYNGEE. The CDR3 has 16 residues. CDR3 region: CASSVRQGTSADTQYF. The CDR3 DNA is TGTGCCAGCAGCGTGAGGCAGGGGACGAGCGCAGATACGCAGTATTTT.

The chain has TRBV7-8 and TRBJ2-3, with 9 bases aligning to TRBD1. The length of the CDR3 is 15 residues. V was pared by 4 bases and J by 3 bases, with 5 bases of the junction left unmatched. Germline values: CDR1 SGHVS, CDR2 FQNEAQ. The CDR3 DNA sequence: TGTGCCAGCAGCTCGGGACAGGGTAGGACAGATACGCAGTATTTT. This gives the protein CASSSGQGRTDTQYF. The whole variable domain, filled in from reference TRBV7-8 and TRBJ2-3, reads GAGVSQSPRYKVAKRGQDVALRCDPISGHVSLFWYQQALGQGPEFLTYFQNEAQLDKSGLPSDRFFAERPEGSVSTLKIQRTQQEDSAVYLCASSSGQGRTDTQYFGPGTRLTVL.

A few counts support this clonotype. This chain links TRBV12-3 or TRBV12-4 with TRBJ1-2; the match to TRBD1 covers 11 bases. The CDR3 has 15 amino acids. V lost 7 bases to trimming and J lost 0 bases; unmatched junction nucleotides: 4. The CDR3 DNA reads as TGTGCCAGCAATGGGGACAGGGGGACTAACTATGGCTACACCTTC. Protein sequence: CASNGDRGTNYGYTF.

The CDR3 DNA follows: TGTGCCAGCAGCTTAGTGGCGGGAGGCCGCTACGAGCAGTACTTC. Its translation is CASSLVAGGRYEQYF. The J gene is TRBJ2-7, the V gene TRBV7-3, with TRBD2 matching over 8 bases. This CDR3 is built from 15 residues. The germline gives CDR1 SGHTA, CDR2 FQGTGA. V trimming: 2 bases; J trimming: 3 bases; junction bases outside the gene matches: 6.

In this sample, this clonotype turned up a few times. The J gene is TRBJ1-1, the V gene TRBV4-1; D is perhaps TRBD1 (6 bases). Germline V gene sequence: CDR1 MGHRA, CDR2 YSYEKL. Trimming shortened V by 0 bases and J by 4 bases, and 9 bases separated the two germline ends. This CDR3 spans 14 amino acids. The CDR3 region has the DNA TGCGCCAGCAGCCAAGAACAGGGCGGCACTGAAGCTTTCTTT. Encoded protein: CASSQEQGGTEAFF.

The rearrangement joins TRBV11-2 to TRBJ2-1; 7 nucleotides line up with TRBD2. The V and J ends lost 1 base and 5 bases, in that order; junction bases with no gene match: 5. CDR3 size: 15 residues. Looked up from germline, CDR1 is SGHAT and CDR2 is FQNNGV. The DNA for the CDR3 is TGTGCCAGCAGCTTAGGCGGGGGAGATAACAATGAGCAGTTCTTC. It codes for CASSLGGGDNNEQFF. Full variable domain (rest looked up from reference TRBV11-2 and TRBJ2-1): EAGVAQSPRYKIIEKRQSVAFWCNPISGHATLYWYQQILGQGPKLLIQFQNNGVVDDSQLPKDRFSAERLKGVDSTLKIQPAKLEDSAVYLCASSLGGGDNNEQFFGPGTRLTVL.